This entry lists 10 T cell receptor beta chains sequenced from one sample in a study of blood T cells in healthy people across ages. Then a second PCR, running about 7 to 11 cycles, was carried out with a sample-barcoded 5' primer and a J-beta primer mix. MiXCR was run by TCRdb on the 5' RACE reads, yielding one entry per CDR3 protein. The sample holds about 1.1 million distinct CDR3 sequences, more than 30% seen once. What was sequenced was blood. All receptors derive from a man between 18 and 35 years old in good health.

The chain joins TRBV20-1 to TRBJ2-5; TRBD1 might be the D (5 bases). Between the trimmed V and J ends, which lost 2 bases and 5 bases, there was a span of 6 bases. CDR3 length: 11 amino acids. CDR1 is DFQATT and CDR2 is SNEGSKA in the germline V gene (reference sequence). CDR3: CSARWGETQYF. The CDR3 bases are TGCAGTGCTAGATGGGGCGAGACCCAGTACTTC.

CDR3 protein: CASSLGRDYYGYTF. The CDR3 region has the DNA TGTGCCAGCAGCTTGGGGAGGGACTACTATGGCTACACCTTC. The J gene is TRBJ1-2, the V gene TRBV5-6; a weak D match, TRBD1 (5 bases). CDR3 length: 14 residues. V lost 0 bases and J 3 bases, leaving 9 bases between the germline ends. In germline, CDR1 is SGHDT, CDR2 YYEEEE.

V usage is TRBV7-2 and J usage is TRBJ2-7, with TRBD1 matching over 7 bases. Germline assignment: CDR1 SGHTA and CDR2 FQGNSA. CDR3 length equals 15 residues. The V and J ends lost 3 bases and 1 base, in that order; junction bases with no gene match: 6. CDR3 amino acids: CASSFSLTGSYEQYF. The DNA for the CDR3 is TGTGCCAGCAGCTTCAGTTTGACAGGGTCCTACGAGCAGTACTTC.

The V gene is TRBV29-1, the J gene TRBJ1-1, with D unresolved. V lost 3 bases and J 6 bases, leaving 5 bases between the germline ends. CDR1 is SQVTM, CDR2 ANQGSEA, per germline. The CDR3 totals 10 residues. This CDR3 reads CSVDGPEAFF. The CDR3 bases are TGCAGCGTTGATGGGCCTGAAGCTTTCTTT.

This clonotype turned up a few times. CDR3 region: CSASDRDLLLNQPQHF. The CDR3 nucleotides read TGCAGTGCTAGTGATCGGGATTTGTTGCTCAATCAGCCCCAGCATTTT. V is TRBV20-1 and J is TRBJ1-5, with D uncertain. The CDR3 length is 16 residues. Germline V gene data show CDR1 as DFQATT and CDR2 as SNEGSKA (reference sequence). V was cut by 3 bases and J by 3 bases, with 18 bases left in between.

This clonotype was found many times. The rearrangement uses TRBV10-3 and TRBJ2-1; D is unresolved. The ends were cut back, 0 bases at V and 6 bases at J, with 6 bases in the middle. CDR3 length equals 13 residues. The germline CDR1 and CDR2 sequences are ENHRY and SYGVKD. CDR3 coding DNA: TGTGCCATCAGTGAGTCGAACGGCAATGAGCAGTTCTTC. Protein: CAISESNGNEQFF.

This clonotype was counted a few times. The rearrangement uses TRBV25-1 and TRBJ1-1; D is possibly TRBD1 (6 bases). The ends were cut back, 3 bases at V and 4 bases at J, with 9 bases in the middle. From germline, CDR1 is MGHDK and CDR2 SYGVNS. The CDR3 extends over 13 amino acids. CDR3 protein: CASSDIGGTEAFF. CDR3 sequence (DNA): TGTGCCAGCAGTGACATAGGGGGCACTGAAGCTTTCTTT.

V usage is TRBV12-3 or TRBV12-4 and J usage is TRBJ2-1; a possible D gene is TRBD1 (6 bases). The CDR3 length is 14 residues. The V gene lost 9 bases and the J gene lost 3 bases, with 15 bases spanning the gap. The CDR3 sequence: CASRAGTIYNEQFF. The CDR3 nucleotides are TGTGCCAGTAGAGCCGGGACAATCTACAATGAGCAGTTCTTC.

There are a few counts of this clonotype. The genes are TRBV7-2 and TRBJ2-7; D might be TRBD1 (6 bases). CDR1 and CDR2 (germline): SGHTA, FQGNSA. The CDR3 runs 18 residues. V dropped 4 bases and J dropped 0 bases, with 22 bases sitting between them. CDR3 nucleotides: TGTGCCAGCAGCTCAACCGGGTGGATACAGGGAAGCTCCTACGAGCAGTACTTC. Protein product: CASSSTGWIQGSSYEQYF. The full variable domain, in which reference TRBV7-2 and TRBJ2-7 provide the parts outside the CDR3, is GAGVSQSPSNKVTEKGKDVELRCDPISGHTALYWYRQSLGQGLEFLIYFQGNSAPDKSGLPSDRFSAERTGGSVSTLTIQRTQQEDSAVYLCASSSTGWIQGSSYEQYFGPGTRLTVT.

Comments on this clonotype: At one of its ends the junction is not consistent with the germline gene, which may arise from a read error. V gene TRBV4-1 combines with J gene TRBJ2-1; the match to TRBD1 covers 8 bases. Germline V gives CDR1 MGHRA, CDR2 YSYEKL. This CDR3 is built from 15 residues. CDR3 bases: TGCGCCTGCAGCGAATTACAGGGGGCCTACAATGAGCAGTTCTTC. Amino acids: CACSELQGAYNEQFF.